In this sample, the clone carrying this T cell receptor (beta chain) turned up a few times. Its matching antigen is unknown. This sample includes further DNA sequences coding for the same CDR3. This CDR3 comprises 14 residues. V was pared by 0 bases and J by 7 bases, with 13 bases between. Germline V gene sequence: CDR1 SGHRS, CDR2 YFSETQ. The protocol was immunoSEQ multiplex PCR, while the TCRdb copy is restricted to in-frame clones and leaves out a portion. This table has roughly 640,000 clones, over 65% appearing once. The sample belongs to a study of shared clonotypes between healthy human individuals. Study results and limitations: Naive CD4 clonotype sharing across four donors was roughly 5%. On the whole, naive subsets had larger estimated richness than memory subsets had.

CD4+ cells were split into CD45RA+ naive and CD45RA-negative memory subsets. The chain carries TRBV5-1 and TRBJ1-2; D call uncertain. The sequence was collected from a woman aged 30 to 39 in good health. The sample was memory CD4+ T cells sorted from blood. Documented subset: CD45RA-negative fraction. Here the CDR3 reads CASSLAEGIGGYTF. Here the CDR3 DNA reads TGCGCCAGCAGCTTGGCCGAGGGTATAGGTGGCTACACCTTC.